The entry below describes one TCR beta chain. Antigen specificity is unknown. Measured with immunoSEQ multiplex PCR; TCRdb has only the in-frame clones, and not every one. This repertoire shows roughly 170,000 clones, less than 85% found once; its top ten account for 3.5% to 5.5%. This specimen belongs to a study of cytotoxic CD8 clonotypes in ibrutinib-treated CLL. Study conclusions and caveats: Sustained-remission and progressing patients' sampling times differed.

The sample in question was PBMCs, obtained after 24 months of ibrutinib treatment. This TCR came from a human donor with chronic lymphocytic leukemia.

The CDR3 sequence is CASSPGLGGEQFF. Here the CDR3 DNA reads TGTGCCAGCTCACCCGGACTTGGCGGTGAGCAGTTCTTC. V is TRBV18 and J is TRBJ2-1, with D perhaps TRBD2 (5 bases). Trimming took off 3 bases at V and 9 bases at J, with 12 bases between the two ends. The CDR3 sequence is 13 residues long. Looked up from germline, CDR1 is KGHSH and CDR2 is LQKENI.